Below are 15 T cell receptor beta chains sequenced from a single sample in a study of shared clonotypes between healthy human individuals. The table came from immunoSEQ multiplex PCR; TCRdb's copy has only in-frame clones and leaves some out. The data contain 1.6 million or so clones, roughly 95% of them seen just once; the ten biggest clones take up roughly 1.1%. Sequencing was carried out using naive CD4+ T cells sorted from blood. Subset noted: CD45RA+ positively selected. All receptors come from a man younger than 40 in good health.

This clone came up once. CDR3 region: CATSSRTGNPDTQYF. The CDR3 DNA reads as TGTGCCACCAGCAGCCGGACAGGGAACCCCGATACCCAGTACTTC. The chain carries TRBV15 and TRBJ2-5; 8 nucleotides line up with TRBD1. The CDR3 contains 15 residues. Germline lookup yields CDR1 LNHNV and CDR2 YYDKDF (reference sequence). V gave up 3 bases and J gave up 8 bases; unmatched junction bases: 11.

The rearrangement uses TRBV5-1 and TRBJ2-7; D may match TRBD1 or TRBD2 (5 bases each). V dropped 7 bases and J dropped 3 bases, with 17 bases sitting between them. The germline V gene has CDR1 SGHRS and CDR2 YFSETQ. The CDR3 extends over 14 amino acids. The CDR3 region is CASGRDQGYYEQYF. The CDR3 DNA reads TGCGCCAGCGGCCGGGATCAGGGATACTACGAGCAGTACTTC.

This chain joins TRBV20-1 and TRBJ2-1; no firm D call. V was pared by 2 bases and J by 13 bases, with 12 bases between. This CDR3 comprises 11 residues. CDR1 DFQATT and CDR2 SNEGSKA come from the germline V gene (reference sequence). CDR3 nucleotides: TGCAGTGCTAGATACCCTTCGGGCCAGTTCTTC. Translated: CSARYPSGQFF.

This chain connects TRBV9 to TRBJ2-1, with 10 bases aligning to TRBD2. After removal of 0 bases from V and 4 bases from J, the junction contained 4 bases not matched to a gene. The CDR3 is 16 amino acids. CDR1 is SGDLS, CDR2 YYNGEE, per germline. The CDR3 sequence is CASSVGGTSDYNEQFF. CDR3 nucleotides: TGTGCCAGCAGCGTAGGAGGGACTAGCGATTACAATGAGCAGTTCTTC.

The V and J genes are TRBV6-1 and TRBJ1-2; maybe TRBD1 (5 bases). The V gene's germline CDR1 is MNHNS and CDR2 SASEGT. This CDR3 is built from 14 residues. V lost 4 bases to trimming and J lost 4 bases, with 13 bases between them. CDR3 amino acids: CASSAQGLGYGYTF. The DNA for the CDR3 is TGTGCCAGCAGTGCCCAGGGCTTAGGCTATGGCTACACCTTC.

The rearrangement uses TRBV19 and TRBJ1-4; D unclear. Trimming removed 3 bases at V and 6 bases at J, with 14 bases between. The CDR3 has 15 amino acids. Germline loops: CDR1 LNHDA, CDR2 SQIVND (reference sequence). The CDR3 reads CASSMARIEDEKLFF. The CDR3 DNA reads TGTGCCAGTAGTATGGCTCGGATCGAGGATGAAAAACTGTTTTTT.

The chain combines TRBV18 with TRBJ2-1; possible D gene TRBD2, 6 bases. Germline CDR1 is KGHSH and CDR2 is LQKENI. The V end was cut by 2 bases, the J end by 7 bases, with 15 bases between. CDR3 length equals 15 residues. The CDR3 region has the DNA TGTGCCAGCTCACCAAAAACCGGGACTTTGAATGAGCAGTTCTTC. Its protein product is CASSPKTGTLNEQFF.

The CDR3 DNA sequence: TGTGCCAGCGAGAGGAGTGACTACGAGCAGTACTTC. Amino acids: CASERSDYEQYF. This sequence joins TRBV7-9 and TRBJ2-7; D unclear. CDR3 length: 12 amino acids. The V gene's germline CDR1 is SEHNR and CDR2 FQNEAQ (reference sequence). V was cut by 8 bases and J by 3 bases, with 11 bases left in between.

V gene TRBV4-1 combines with J gene TRBJ2-7, with TRBD1 matching over 11 bases. Germline V gene lookup returns CDR1 MGHRA and CDR2 YSYEKL. Trimming cost V 0 bases and J 3 bases; bases outside gene matches: 10. The CDR3 consists of 18 residues. CDR3 region: CASSQDSGQGASNYEQYF. The DNA for the CDR3 is TGCGCCAGCAGCCAAGATTCAGGACAGGGGGCGAGTAACTACGAGCAGTACTTC.

Only one count was recorded for this clone. The gene calls are TRBV7-3 and TRBJ2-3; D unclear. The ends were cut back, 2 bases at V and 4 bases at J, with 10 bases in the middle. CDR3 length equals 14 residues. Germline assignment: CDR1 SGHTA and CDR2 FQGTGA. CDR3 DNA: TGTGCCAGCAGCTTAGGTCCAGAAGCAGATACGCAGTATTTT. Protein sequence: CASSLGPEADTQYF. The variable domain in full, completed from reference TRBV7-3 and TRBJ2-3, reads GAGVSQTPSNKVTEKGKYVELRCDPISGHTALYWYRQSLGQGPEFLIYFQGTGAADDSGLPNDRFFAVRPEGSVSTLKIQRTERGDSAVYLCASSLGPEADTQYFGPGTRLTVL.

The chain employs TRBV7-2 and TRBJ1-4; D is possibly TRBD1 (5 bases). Germline V gene sequence: CDR1 SGHTA, CDR2 FQGNSA. Trimming cost V 0 bases and J 7 bases, with 18 bases left between them. The CDR3 spans 17 residues. For the CDR3, the DNA is TGTGCCAGCAGCTTAGCCTTGGGGGGAGGGGAGGGTGAAAAACTGTTTTTT. Its protein product is CASSLALGGGEGEKLFF.

The chain has TRBV7-2 and TRBJ2-7; 9 bases line up with TRBD1. The CDR3 is made up of 14 amino acids. Looked up from germline, CDR1 is SGHTA and CDR2 is FQGNSA. With 4 bases clipped from V and 6 bases from J, the junction kept 7 bases outside the gene matches. This chain's CDR3 is CASSWGGTGIEQYF. CDR3 nucleotide sequence: TGTGCCAGCAGCTGGGGGGGGACAGGGATCGAGCAGTACTTC.

This rearrangement joins TRBV5-1 to TRBJ2-3; 12 nucleotides agree with TRBD2. The CDR3 spans 16 residues. Germline values: CDR1 SGHRS, CDR2 YFSETQ. V shed 2 bases and J 0 bases; nucleotides not matched to a gene: 1. This CDR3 reads CASSFLAGGSTDTQYF. CDR3 sequence (DNA): TGCGCCAGCAGCTTTCTAGCGGGAGGGAGCACAGATACGCAGTATTTT.

On this clone: Mismatch with germline at one junction end may stem from a read error. This chain connects TRBV7-3 to TRBJ1-2; TRBD1 aligns across 7 bases. The CDR3 runs 10 residues. Germline loops: CDR1 SGHTA, CDR2 FQGTGA. The CDR3 region has the DNA TGTGCCAGCAGCCTGCGGGACAGACTTTTC. Translated, it gives CASSLRDRLF.

This chain joins TRBV6-5 and TRBJ2-5; D tentatively reads TRBD1 or TRBD2 (6 bases each). Germline loops: CDR1 MNHEY, CDR2 SVGAGI. V dropped 4 bases and J dropped 4 bases, with 16 bases sitting between them. The CDR3 is made up of 15 amino acids. The CDR3 here is CASSSLRTAGETQYF. The CDR3 nucleotides are TGTGCCAGCAGTTCCTTACGGACAGCGGGAGAGACCCAGTACTTC.